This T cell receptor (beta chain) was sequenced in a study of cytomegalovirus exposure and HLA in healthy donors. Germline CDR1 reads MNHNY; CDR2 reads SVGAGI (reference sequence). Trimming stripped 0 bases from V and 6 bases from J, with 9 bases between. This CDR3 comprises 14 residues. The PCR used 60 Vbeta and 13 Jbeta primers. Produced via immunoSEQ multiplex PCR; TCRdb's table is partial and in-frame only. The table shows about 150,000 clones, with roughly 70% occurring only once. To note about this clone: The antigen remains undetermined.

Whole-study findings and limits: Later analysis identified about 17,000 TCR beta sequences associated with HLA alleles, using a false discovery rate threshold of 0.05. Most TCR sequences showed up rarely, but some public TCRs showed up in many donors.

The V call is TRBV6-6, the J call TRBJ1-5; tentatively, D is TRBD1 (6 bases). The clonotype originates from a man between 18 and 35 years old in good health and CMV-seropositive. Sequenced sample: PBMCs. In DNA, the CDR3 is TGTGCCAGCAGTTACTCTCAGGGGCTTCAGCCCCAGCATTTT. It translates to CASSYSQGLQPQHF.